Below are 30 T cell receptor beta chains sequenced from a single sample in a study of healthy donors' naive CD4 and CD8 T cells (dated by TCRdb to 2013 to 2016). The sequencing machine was a 454 GS FLX Titanium. A previously published linear amplification protocol was used to build TCR libraries from around 460 ng of total RNA. Through fastp at Q25 and MiXCR, TCRdb rebuilt clones from the public reads, retaining in-frame beta chains. Identical CDR3 proteins give one entry, which carries the most common genes and DNA. This sample is represented by around 200,000 distinct CDR3 sequences; around 74% of them were singletons. The top ten constitute roughly 2.3% of the sample. Sequenced: naive CD4+ and CD8+ T cells sorted from blood, pooled from several donors. The cell subset or site label, read with the paper, signifies: FACS-sorted naive CD4+ (CD45RO-CD45RA+) and naive CD8+ (CD45RA+CD27bright) T cells. Receptors were obtained from a pool of human donors in good health; the sample pools cells from several healthy donors.

This chain uses TRBV6-4 with TRBJ1-5; TRBD1 might be the D (6 bases). The CDR3 extends over 16 amino acids. Between the trimmed V and J ends, which lost 3 bases and 1 base, there was a span of 13 bases. The V gene's germline CDR1 is MRHNA and CDR2 SNTAGT. The CDR3 sequence is CASSEPRGHSNQPQHF. CDR3 coding DNA: TGTGCCAGCAGTGAACCCCGGGGACACAGCAATCAGCCCCAGCATTTT.

The gene calls are TRBV19 and TRBJ2-1; D gene uncertain. This CDR3 region has 16 residues. Germline CDR1 reads LNHDA; CDR2 reads SQIVND (reference sequence). Trimming stripped 3 bases from V and 2 bases from J, with 14 bases between. The CDR3: CASSMVEGWAYNEQFF. The CDR3 nucleotides read TGTGCCAGTAGTATGGTGGAAGGGTGGGCCTACAATGAGCAGTTCTTC.

The J gene is TRBJ1-2, the V gene TRBV11-3, with 9 bases fitting TRBD1. CDR1 is SGHNT and CDR2 is YENEEA in the germline V gene. Losses at the gene ends were 5 bases for V and 13 bases for J; bases not matched to a gene: 8. This CDR3 region has 12 residues. The CDR3 is CASSLSGTGFTF. For the CDR3, the DNA is TGTGCCAGCAGCCTATCCGGGACAGGGTTCACCTTC.

The DNA for the CDR3 is TGTGCCAGCAGTACGCACAGGGAATTGAACACTGAAGCTTTCTTT. It yields the protein CASSTHRELNTEAFF. The chain is built from TRBV27 and TRBJ1-1, with a possible D match to TRBD1 (6 bases). The CDR3 covers 15 residues. V lost 5 bases to trimming and J lost 0 bases, with 13 bases between them. Germline CDR1 is MNHEY and CDR2 is SMNVEV (reference sequence).

The J gene is TRBJ2-4, the V gene TRBV29-1; no clear D gene. This CDR3 comprises 13 residues. The germline CDR1 and CDR2 sequences are SQVTM and ANQGSEA. V was shortened by 7 bases and J by 4 bases, with 14 bases between the two germline ends. The DNA for the CDR3 is TGCAGCGCTCGGGCAGCCACTAAAAACATTCAGTACTTC. As protein: CSARAATKNIQYF.

J is TRBJ1-4 and V is TRBV29-1, with TRBD1 matching 9 bases. The V segment lost 7 bases and the J segment 4 bases; nucleotides outside the gene matches: 7. CDR3 length: 14 amino acids. The germline gives CDR1 SQVTM, CDR2 ANQGSEA. Here the CDR3 DNA reads TGCAGCGCCTCTCCGACAGGGGGTAATGAAAAACTGTTTTTT. It yields the protein CSASPTGGNEKLFF.

The chain combines TRBV27 with TRBJ2-3; D may match TRBD1 or TRBD2 (5 bases each). Trimming took off 1 base at V and 2 bases at J, with 10 bases between the two ends. CDR3 size: 15 residues. Germline loops: CDR1 MNHEY, CDR2 SMNVEV (reference sequence). CDR3 protein: CASSLLMGVTDTQYF. CDR3 nucleotide sequence: TGTGCCAGCAGTTTATTGATGGGGGTCACAGATACGCAGTATTTT.

The chain recombines TRBV12-3 or TRBV12-4 with TRBJ1-2; D may be TRBD1 (6 bases). V lost 6 bases, J lost 3 bases, and 14 bases lay in between. There are 14 residues in the CDR3. The CDR3 is CASSSTNRDYGYTF. CDR3 coding DNA: TGTGCCAGCAGCAGTACAAACAGGGACTATGGCTACACCTTC.

The chain links TRBV6-5 to TRBJ2-7; D may be TRBD2 (7 bases). CDR3 length equals 17 residues. Germline-derived CDR1 and CDR2 are MNHEY and SVGAGI. V was trimmed by 0 bases and J by 3 bases, leaving 18 bases between them. The CDR3: CASSYSSTDSGIYEQYF. As DNA, the CDR3 is TGTGCCAGCAGTTACTCGAGTACGGACAGCGGGATCTACGAGCAGTACTTC.

V and J are TRBV10-3 and TRBJ2-7; 12 bases are shared with TRBD1. Germline CDR1 is ENHRY and CDR2 is SYGVKD. J lost 2 bases, V lost 10 bases, and 6 bases had no gene match. This CDR3 contains 14 residues. CDR3 DNA sequence: TGTGCCAGCAGCCGGGACAGGGGGCCCTACGAGCAGTACTTC. This gives the protein CASSRDRGPYEQYF.

A remark on this clonotype: The final CDR3 position lacks the conserved phenylalanine or tryptophan, pointing to a likely read error. The chain recombines TRBV6-2 or TRBV6-3 with TRBJ2-7; 9 bases match TRBD1. The germline CDR1 and CDR2 sequences are MNHEY and SVGEGT. The V and J ends lost 5 bases and 1 base, in that order; junction bases with no gene match: 9. This CDR3 is built from 16 residues. In DNA, the CDR3 is TGTGCCAGCAGTCCCCCTTTGGGGACAGGGTCCTACGAGCAGTACCTC. Its translation: CASSPPLGTGSYEQYL.

This clonotype was seen a few times. The chain couples TRBV7-6 to TRBJ2-2, with D unresolved. CDR1 and CDR2 from the germline V gene are SGHVS and FNYEAQ. The germline V and J ends were trimmed by 7 bases and 4 bases, with 4 bases remaining between them. The CDR3 runs to 11 residues. The CDR3 nucleotides read TGTGCCAGCACCTCCACCGGGGAGCTGTTTTTT. It encodes CASTSTGELFF.

The genes are TRBV27 and TRBJ1-3; D not resolved. CDR3 length: 13 residues. The germline V gene encodes CDR1 MNHEY and CDR2 SMNVEV (reference sequence). V dropped 6 bases and J dropped 4 bases, with 10 bases sitting between them. CDR3 sequence (DNA): TGTGCCAGCAGCCCGGGTCTGGGAAACACCATATATTTT. Protein product: CASSPGLGNTIYF.

The chain combines TRBV28 with TRBJ2-1, with 15 nucleotides matching TRBD2. Germline V gene sequence: CDR1 MDHEN, CDR2 SYDVKM. Trimming cost V 2 bases and J 6 bases; bases outside gene matches: 14. The CDR3 extends over 20 amino acids. Written as DNA, the CDR3 is TGTGCCAGCAGTTTAAGGGGGCGGGGACTAGCGGGAGGTCATGGCAATGAGCAGTTCTTC. It translates to CASSLRGRGLAGGHGNEQFF.

The rearrangement joins TRBV6-2 or TRBV6-3 to TRBJ2-1; maybe TRBD1 (6 bases). This CDR3 has 14 residues. Germline V gene data show CDR1 as MNHEY and CDR2 as SVGEGT. V was cut by 3 bases and J by 2 bases, with 8 bases left in between. Written as DNA, the CDR3 is TGTGCCAGCAGTTATGGGACACCCTACAATGAGCAGTTCTTC. Its protein product is CASSYGTPYNEQFF.

J is TRBJ1-2 and V is TRBV6-5; D may be TRBD1 (6 bases). The germline gives CDR1 MNHEY, CDR2 SVGAGI. The ends were cut back, 6 bases at V and 6 bases at J, with 20 bases in the middle. CDR3 length: 15 amino acids. CDR3 nucleotides: TGTGCCAGCAGAATTCTGTCTCAGGGGAGGAATGGCTACACCTTC. Protein product: CASRILSQGRNGYTF.

The V gene is TRBV29-1, the J gene TRBJ1-6; TRBD1 is a possible D gene (5 bases). The CDR3 spans 15 residues. The V gene lost 6 bases and the J gene lost 9 bases, with 21 bases spanning the gap. Germline loops: CDR1 SQVTM, CDR2 ANQGSEA. CDR3 DNA sequence: TGCAGCGTGACCGACAGTGGGAGGGTCGGTTCACCCCTCCACTTT. It encodes CSVTDSGRVGSPLHF. Variable domain in full (rest from reference TRBV29-1 and TRBJ1-6): SAVISQKPSRDICQRGTSLTIQCQVDSQVTMMFWYRQQPGQSLTLIATANQGSEATYESGFVIDKFPISRPNLTFSTLTVSNMSPEDSSIYLCSVTDSGRVGSPLHFGNGTRLTVT.

The CDR3 DNA sequence: TGTGCCAGCTCCCTGGAATGGGAGCAGTACTTC. This codes for CASSLEWEQYF. The chain is built from TRBV18 and TRBJ2-7, with D hard to call. In germline, CDR1 is KGHSH, CDR2 LQKENI. The ends were cut back, 6 bases at V and 7 bases at J, with 10 bases in the middle. This CDR3 region has 11 residues.

This clonotype turned up a few times. The rearrangement uses TRBV30 and TRBJ2-1; 13 nucleotides agree with TRBD2. The CDR3 is 14 residues long. J gave up 7 bases and V 6 bases, and 6 bases lay outside the gene matches. Germline V CDR1 and CDR2: GTSNPN, SVGIG (reference sequence). The CDR3 spells CACPTSGRYNEQFF. The CDR3 DNA is TGTGCCTGCCCGACTAGCGGGAGGTATAATGAGCAGTTCTTC.

V and J are TRBV5-1 and TRBJ2-7, with D maybe TRBD2 (6 bases). The CDR3 has 11 amino acids. Germline-derived CDR1 and CDR2 are SGHRS and YFSETQ. V shed 4 bases and J shed 6 bases, with 8 bases lying between them. CDR3 amino acids: CASSAGFEQYF. The DNA for the CDR3 is TGCGCCAGCAGCGCGGGGTTCGAGCAGTACTTC.

CDR3 nucleotides: TGTGCCAGCAGTTCGGACAGGGGGCTGAATGGCTACACCTTC. Encoded protein: CASSSDRGLNGYTF. This chain uses TRBV27 with TRBJ1-2, with 11 bases that match TRBD1. Germline assignment: CDR1 MNHEY and CDR2 SMNVEV (reference sequence). Trimming cost V 4 bases and J 6 bases; bases outside gene matches: 4. CDR3 length: 14 amino acids.

V and J are TRBV30 and TRBJ2-1; 14 positions agree with TRBD2. Germline V gene sequence: CDR1 GTSNPN, CDR2 SVGIG (reference sequence). V shed 4 bases, J shed 6 bases, and the junction held 14 bases outside the gene matches. The CDR3 runs to 18 residues. The CDR3 region is CAWTRGLAGVNMGNEQFF. The CDR3 DNA reads TGTGCCTGGACTCGGGGACTAGCGGGAGTCAATATGGGCAATGAGCAGTTCTTC.

V gene TRBV5-4 combines with J gene TRBJ2-3; 9 bases map to TRBD1. Germline V gene data show CDR1 as SGHNT and CDR2 as YYREEE (reference sequence). V shed 7 bases, J shed 0 bases, and the junction held 6 bases outside the gene matches. The CDR3 is 15 residues long. In DNA, the CDR3 is TGTGCCAGCGGGACAGGGTTTACCAGCACAGATACGCAGTATTTT. This translates into CASGTGFTSTDTQYF. Full variable domain (remainder filled in from reference TRBV5-4 and TRBJ2-3): ETGVTQSPTHLIKTRGQQVTLRCSSQSGHNTVSWYQQALGQGPQFIFQYYREEENGRGNFPPRFSGLQFPNYSSELNVNALELDDSALYLCASGTGFTSTDTQYFGPGTRLTVL.

This clonotype was detected only a few times. The rearrangement links TRBV27 to TRBJ1-1; D is possibly TRBD1 (6 bases). Germline loops: CDR1 MNHEY, CDR2 SMNVEV (reference sequence). The CDR3 spans 15 residues. V lost 4 bases and J 0 bases, leaving 12 bases between the germline ends. The CDR3 spells CASSSSTGMNTEAFF. In DNA form, the CDR3 reads TGTGCCAGCAGTTCGTCGACAGGTATGAACACTGAAGCTTTCTTT.

This clonotype was recorded only once. The chain links TRBV29-1 to TRBJ2-1, with 10 positions matching TRBD2. The germline CDR1 and CDR2 sequences are SQVTM and ANQGSEA. With 7 bases clipped from V and 0 bases from J, the junction kept 9 bases outside the gene matches. CDR3 length: 16 amino acids. CDR3 bases: TGCAGCGGTCACCTTAGGACTAGCGGCTCCTACAATGAGCAGTTCTTC. Its translation: CSGHLRTSGSYNEQFF.

The genes are TRBV19 and TRBJ2-1; perhaps TRBD2 as D (7 bases). Germline values: CDR1 LNHDA, CDR2 SQIVND (reference sequence). Trimming took 7 bases from V and 9 from J, leaving 19 bases between them. The CDR3 extends over 14 amino acids. CDR3 residues: CASTQQGLPLEQFF. CDR3 in DNA: TGTGCCAGTACTCAACAGGGACTACCTCTTGAGCAGTTCTTC.

The chain carries TRBV29-1 and TRBJ1-2; 7 nucleotides line up with TRBD1. Germline trimming cut 4 bases from V and 4 bases from J; bases unmatched to any gene: 21. The CDR3 runs 18 residues. Germline CDR1 is SQVTM and CDR2 is ANQGSEA. The CDR3 region is CSVAPGGTAKRRAYGYTF. The CDR3 DNA follows: TGCAGCGTTGCTCCGGGCGGGACAGCTAAAAGGCGGGCCTATGGCTACACCTTC. The full variable domain, rest sourced from reference TRBV29-1 and TRBJ1-2, is SAVISQKPSRDICQRGTSLTIQCQVDSQVTMMFWYRQQPGQSLTLIATANQGSEATYESGFVIDKFPISRPNLTFSTLTVSNMSPEDSSIYLCSVAPGGTAKRRAYGYTFGSGTRLTVV.

V and J are TRBV29-1 and TRBJ2-5; 8 bases match TRBD2. Trimming took 3 bases from V and 2 from J; bases not matched to a gene: 5. The germline V gene encodes CDR1 SQVTM and CDR2 ANQGSEA. This CDR3 has 14 residues. The chain's CDR3 is CSVEGLVGQETQYF. CDR3 coding DNA: TGCAGCGTTGAGGGACTAGTCGGACAAGAGACCCAGTACTTC.

The chain links TRBV6-5 to TRBJ2-3; 12 bases line up with TRBD2. Unmatched junction bases numbered 7, after V lost 6 bases and J lost 0 bases. Germline V gene data show CDR1 as MNHEY and CDR2 as SVGAGI. This CDR3 region has 17 residues. The CDR3 sequence: CASSPLGLAGSTDTQYF. CDR3 in DNA: TGTGCCAGCAGCCCTCTAGGACTAGCGGGGAGCACAGATACGCAGTATTTT.

The chain has TRBV29-1 and TRBJ1-6, with TRBD1 identical over 8 bases. This CDR3 has 13 residues. CDR1 is SQVTM, CDR2 ANQGSEA, per germline. The trim removed 8 bases at V and 7 bases at J, leaving 7 bases unmatched. CDR3 nucleotides: TGCAGCATCAGGACAGGGACAAATTCACCCCTCCACTTT. It specifies CSIRTGTNSPLHF.